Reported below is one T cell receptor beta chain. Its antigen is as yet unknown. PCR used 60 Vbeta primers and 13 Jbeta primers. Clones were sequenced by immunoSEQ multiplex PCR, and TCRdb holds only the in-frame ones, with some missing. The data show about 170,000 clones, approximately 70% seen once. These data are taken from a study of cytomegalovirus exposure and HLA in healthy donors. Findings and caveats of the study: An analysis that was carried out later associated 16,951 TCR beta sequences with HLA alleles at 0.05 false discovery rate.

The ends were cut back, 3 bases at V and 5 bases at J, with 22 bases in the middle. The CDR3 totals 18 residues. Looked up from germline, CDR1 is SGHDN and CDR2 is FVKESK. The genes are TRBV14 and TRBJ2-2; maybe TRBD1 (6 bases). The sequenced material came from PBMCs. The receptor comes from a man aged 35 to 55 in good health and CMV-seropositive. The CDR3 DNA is TGTGCCAGCAGCCACCCGGGACACGCCTCAAAGGGTACCGGGGAGCTGTTTTTT. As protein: CASSHPGHASKGTGELFF.